A few counts support the clone carrying this T cell receptor (beta chain). Antigen unknown. This record comes from a study of blood T cells in healthy people across ages. Findings and caveats of the study: Diversity was higher, and naive CD4+ cells more numerous, in long-lived donors than in aged donors.

The CDR3 spans 16 residues. V gave up 2 bases and J gave up 5 bases, with 17 bases separating them. Germline-derived CDR1 and CDR2 are SGHKS and YYEKEE (reference sequence). For every donor, a draw yielded roughly 9.3 milliliters of peripheral blood. Total RNA, at least 5.5 micrograms per sample, came from PBMCs. Primed by a sample-barcoded 5' primer and a J-beta primer mix, a second PCR proceeded for roughly 7 to 12 cycles. TCRdb called the 5' RACE reads again in MiXCR, with one record for every CDR3 protein. Of approximately 2,000,000 distinct CDR3 sequences listed, approximately 40% are singletons.

This TCR was recovered from a human donor in good health. The chain joins TRBV5-5 to TRBJ2-1; possibly TRBD2 for D (7 bases). Sequencing was performed on blood. DNA of the CDR3: TGTGCCAGCAGCTTAAGGGGGGGGACGGTTAACAATGAGCAGTTCTTC. This codes for CASSLRGGTVNNEQFF.